The sample holds a few counts of the clone carrying this T cell receptor beta chain. Its matching antigen is unknown. TCRdb independently ran MiXCR on the 5' RACE reads; one entry per CDR3 protein. The data show 230,000 or so distinct CDR3 sequences, about 8.3% seen once. This entry comes from a study of identical twins. Study-level points and caveats: Twin pairs' shared out-of-frame alpha sequences were enriched in low generation probability. For out-of-frame beta sequences, excess twin sharing was weaker. Models predicted too little out-of-frame TCR alpha sharing in monozygotic twins.

Germline V gene sequence: CDR1 MNHEY, CDR2 SVGEGT. This CDR3 spans 16 amino acids. J was trimmed by 1 base and V by 6 bases; bases with no gene match: 9. These same data were also listed under a study on yellow fever vaccine responses in identical twins.

Sequences were obtained from CD8+ T cells sorted from blood. The chain joins TRBV6-2 or TRBV6-3 to TRBJ2-1; 7 bases agree with TRBD1. This sequence originates from a woman between 18 and 29 years old in good health. CDR3 loop: CASRNSPGQSYNEQFF. The CDR3 coding sequence is TGTGCCAGCAGAAACAGCCCGGGACAGTCCTACAATGAGCAGTTCTTC.